These 12 T cell receptor beta chains share one sample of origin, sequenced in a study of immune heterogeneity within non-small cell lung tumors. Multiplex PCR (32 V and 13 J primers) was used to amplify the TCR beta CDR3. TCRdb analysed the multiplex PCR reads with MiXCR anew, one entry per CDR3 protein. The table lists 10,000 to 13,000 distinct CDR3 sequences, 25% to 35% of them singletons. Samples each supplied about 600 ng of bulk tumor genomic DNA as template. During surgery, several far-apart biopsies were obtained from every primary tumor. Surgery that was curative in intent was performed on patients with untreated, newly diagnosed non-small cell lung cancer. The sequenced material came from lung tumor tissue. The receptors were sampled from a woman in her sixties or seventies with non-small cell lung cancer.

This clonotype was seen many times. This sequence joins TRBV27 and TRBJ2-5; possibly TRBD2 for D (7 bases). CDR1 is MNHEY and CDR2 is SMNVEV in the germline V gene (reference sequence). Trimming removed 8 bases from V and 4 bases from J, with 20 bases in between. CDR3 length: 15 amino acids. CDR3 sequence: CASGPSWGGVETQYF. CDR3 bases: TGTGCCAGCGGACCTTCATGGGGGGGCGTAGAGACCCAGTACTTC.

This clonotype was seen ten or more times. The CDR3 reads CASRGSSTGELFF. CDR3 coding DNA: TGTGCCAGCCGAGGGTCGAGCACCGGGGAGCTGTTTTTT. The V and J genes are TRBV6-2 or TRBV6-3 and TRBJ2-2, with TRBD2 as a possible D gene (5 bases). Germline CDR1 is MNHEY and CDR2 is SVGEGT. The CDR3 sequence is 13 residues long. V was clipped by 8 bases and J by 4 bases, with 11 bases between them.

The J gene is TRBJ1-2, the V gene TRBV5-6; the D is unclear. CDR3 length equals 14 residues. The V end lost 1 base, the J end lost 8 bases, and 15 bases lay between the germline ends. The germline CDR1 and CDR2 sequences are SGHDT and YYEEEE. The CDR3 is CASSLPATKGGYTF. Written as DNA, the CDR3 is TGTGCCAGCAGCTTGCCCGCCACTAAGGGCGGCTACACCTTC.

This clonotype is classed as medium-sized (0.01 to 0.1%). The chain joins TRBV12-3 or TRBV12-4 to TRBJ1-3; 8 bases line up with TRBD1. The CDR3 extends over 15 amino acids. Germline trimming cut 3 bases from V and 6 bases from J; bases unmatched to any gene: 7. The CDR3 protein is CASSLPADRVNTIYF. In nucleotides, the CDR3 is TGTGCCAGCAGTTTGCCCGCGGACAGGGTAAACACCATATATTTT.

The chain has TRBV20-1 and TRBJ1-5; D not certain. Germline CDR1 is DFQATT and CDR2 is SNEGSKA (reference sequence). The germline V and J ends were trimmed by 1 base and 4 bases, with 8 bases remaining between them. The CDR3 runs to 13 residues. DNA of the CDR3: TGCAGTGCTAGAGGTCAGCCAAATCAGCCCCAGCATTTT. It translates to CSARGQPNQPQHF.

Worth noting for this clonotype: A much larger clone differs by one base, so this may be a read error. The chain has TRBV14 and TRBJ2-7; D is perhaps TRBD1 (5 bases). The CDR3 sequence is 12 residues long. Trimming cost V 1 base and J 7 bases, with 8 bases left between them. Germline CDR1 SGHDN, CDR2 FVKESK. Here the CDR3 reads CASSQGGLEQYF. CDR3 in DNA: TGTGCCAGCAGCCAAGGGGGCTTGGAGCAGTACTTC.

This clonotype was detected many times. The rearrangement joins TRBV6-1 to TRBJ2-1, with D perhaps matching TRBD1 (6 bases). V lost 5 bases and J lost 5, with 13 bases in between. Germline loops: CDR1 MNHNS, CDR2 SASEGT. This CDR3 comprises 14 residues. CDR3 protein: CASSPLQGHNEQFF. DNA for the CDR3: TGTGCCAGCAGTCCCCTCCAGGGGCACAATGAGCAGTTCTTC.

This clonotype was seen more than once but under ten times. The chain has TRBV9 and TRBJ1-4; possible D gene TRBD1, 5 bases. V shed 1 base and J shed 7 bases, with 14 bases lying between them. The CDR3 has 15 amino acids. Germline assignment: CDR1 SGDLS and CDR2 YYNGEE. CDR3 in amino acids: CASSVRGSGVEKLFF. CDR3 DNA sequence: TGTGCCAGCAGCGTAAGGGGATCGGGGGTTGAAAAACTGTTTTTT.

A single count supports this clonotype. Compared with germline, one end of the junction differs, possibly owing to a read error. The V and J genes are TRBV4-1 and TRBJ2-1; D uncertain. The germline gives CDR1 MGHRA, CDR2 YSYEKL. CDR3 size: 16 residues. CDR3 in DNA: TGCGCCAGCAGCCAAGACCTTAGGGTCATCTACAATGATCAGTTCTTC. This gives the protein CASSQDLRVIYNDQFF.

The table lists this clonotype with many counts. V is TRBV6-5 and J is TRBJ2-1; 7 bases agree with TRBD2. The CDR3 is 14 amino acids. Germline trimming cut 6 bases from V and 3 bases from J; bases unmatched to any gene: 5. CDR1 is MNHEY and CDR2 is SVGAGI in the germline V gene. The CDR3 protein is CASRYAGVYNEQFF. CDR3 sequence (DNA): TGTGCCAGCAGATACGCGGGAGTCTACAATGAGCAGTTCTTC.

In its sample, this clonotype is medium-sized. V and J are TRBV20-1 and TRBJ1-2; D is ambiguous. Trimming cost V 3 bases and J 0 bases, with 8 bases left between them. This CDR3 has 13 residues. Germline V gene sequence: CDR1 DFQATT, CDR2 SNEGSKA (reference sequence). Written as DNA, the CDR3 is TGCAGTGCTAGGGCTGTTGCTAACTATGGCTACACCTTC. Translated, it gives CSARAVANYGYTF.

This clonotype qualifies as medium-sized. The chain recombines TRBV3-1 with TRBJ2-7; 7 nucleotides agree with TRBD2. From germline, CDR1 is LGHDT and CDR2 YNNKEL (reference sequence). The CDR3 has 16 residues. Trimming took 5 bases from V and 3 from J; bases not matched to a gene: 13. In DNA form, the CDR3 reads TGTGCCAGCAGCAAGGGGAGCGGGGAGTGGTACTACGAGCAGTACTTC. Protein: CASSKGSGEWYYEQYF.